A selection of T cell receptor beta chains follows, all from one sample in a study of T cell repertoires in cytomegalovirus infection. TCRdb redid the calling of the reads with MiXCR, one entry per CDR3 protein. The sample consists of 450,000 to 550,000 distinct CDR3 sequences, 15% to 20% of them appearing once. The sequenced sample was CD8+ T cells from PBMCs. Receptors originate from a human donor in good health (CMV status not recorded). Some clones in this sample may be carry-over from other donors' samples. CDR3s include the opening cysteine and the closing phenylalanine or tryptophan. Each record gives: clone size, V gene, D gene, J gene, CDR3 protein, CDR3 DNA. D genes are given only for firm matches. Clone size is shown for a subset of rows, as once, few, many or a class of expanded clone.

>many|TRBV28|TRBD1|TRBJ2-7
CASSLGRRTGVHEQYF
TGTGCCAGCAGCCTTGGCCGTAGGACAGGGGTCCACGAGCAGTACTTC
>few|TRBV28|.|TRBJ1-3
CASTRTYGNTIYF
TGTGCCAGCACTCGGACGTACGGAAACACCATATATTTT
>few|TRBV6-1|.|TRBJ2-5
CASSEWGQASQETQYF
TGTGCCAGCAGTGAGTGGGGGCAAGCGTCCCAAGAGACCCAGTACTTC
>few|TRBV6-6|.|TRBJ1-1
CASSYVVNTEAFF
TGTGCCAGCAGTTACGTCGTGAACACTGAAGCTTTCTTT
>many|TRBV10-3|.|TRBJ2-7
CATSTGYEQYF
TGTGCCACCTCAACAGGCTACGAGCAGTACTTC
>many|TRBV19|.|TRBJ1-5
CASSLSRYSNQPQHF
TGTGCCAGTAGTCTCTCCCGTTATAGCAATCAGCCCCAGCATTTT
>.|TRBV29-1|.|TRBJ1-1
CSVETGGVLNTEAFF
TGCAGCGTTGAAACAGGAGGGGTACTGAACACTGAAGCTTTCTTT
>.|TRBV12-3/TRBV12-4|TRBD1|TRBJ1-5
CASSRTGAVYQPQHF
TGTGCCAGCAGTAGGACAGGGGCCGTCTATCAGCCCCAGCATTTT
>many|TRBV25-1|.|TRBJ2-7
CASSPDNSYEQYF
TGTGCCAGCAGTCCCGACAACTCCTACGAGCAGTACTTC
>few|TRBV6-1|.|TRBJ2-7
CASSEHQLGSPYEQYF
TGTGCCAGCAGTGAACACCAGCTTGGTTCCCCCTACGAGCAGTACTTC
>few|TRBV2|.|TRBJ1-4
CASSAATNEKLFF
TGTGCCAGCAGTGCTGCAACTAATGAAAAACTGTTTTTT
>.|TRBV12-3/TRBV12-4|.|TRBJ1-4
CASSLVRANEKLFF
TGTGCCAGCAGTTTAGTCAGGGCTAATGAAAAACTGTTTTTT
>.|TRBV27|.|TRBJ2-7
CASSLGMEYEQYF
TGTGCCAGCAGTTTGGGGATGGAGTACGAGCAGTACTTC
>many|TRBV7-3|.|TRBJ1-6
CASSLLGSSSYNSPLHF
TGTGCCAGCAGCTTATTAGGATCAAGCTCCTATAATTCACCCCTCCACTTT
>many|TRBV28|.|TRBJ2-1
CASSRSGTWNEQFF
TGTGCCAGCAGTCGCTCCGGGACGTGGAATGAGCAGTTCTTC
>.|TRBV7-9|TRBD1|TRBJ1-5
CASSSAGTGGGQPQHF
TGTGCCAGCAGCTCCGCCGGGACAGGGGGCGGACAGCCCCAGCATTTT
>many|TRBV7-9|.|TRBJ2-5
CASSEDLARGYETQYF
TGTGCCAGCAGCGAAGACTTAGCCCGAGGGTATGAGACCCAGTACTTC
>many|TRBV7-2|TRBD2|TRBJ2-7
CASSLPSGRYYEQYF
TGTGCCAGCAGCTTACCTAGCGGGAGATACTACGAGCAGTACTTC
>.|TRBV3-1|.|TRBJ2-7
CASSPRGVSSYEQYF
TGTGCCAGCAGCCCCCGGGGAGTTTCCTCCTACGAGCAGTACTTC
>.|TRBV25-1|.|TRBJ2-3
CASSGPSYRAQYF
TGTGCCAGCAGTGGCCCTAGTTACAGAGCGCAGTATTTT
>many|TRBV7-9|TRBD1|TRBJ2-1
CASSPPTGARYNEQFF
TGTGCCAGCAGCCCCCCCACAGGGGCCCGCTACAATGAGCAGTTCTTC
>.|TRBV11-2|TRBD1|TRBJ1-2
CASSYSRGPNYGYTF
TGTGCCAGCAGCTATTCCAGGGGGCCTAACTATGGCTACACCTTC
>few|TRBV20-1|.|TRBJ2-3
CSASAGTGTDTQYF
TGCAGTGCTAGCGCAGGGACGGGCACAGATACGCAGTATTTT
>few|TRBV4-2|.|TRBJ1-1
CASSPPGRSEAFF
TGTGCCAGCAGCCCCCCAGGGAGGTCGGAAGCTTTCTTT
>.|TRBV7-6|.|TRBJ1-2
CASSLSGSGYGYTF
TGTGCCAGCAGCTTATCGGGGTCTGGGTATGGCTACACCTTC
>many|TRBV7-8|.|TRBJ1-1
CASSLVGGEGTEAFF
TGTGCCAGCAGCTTAGTTGGTGGGGAAGGAACTGAAGCTTTCTTT
>.|TRBV7-3|.|TRBJ2-1
CASSLEQGPSYNEQFF
TGTGCCAGCAGCTTAGAACAAGGGCCTTCCTACAATGAGCAGTTCTTC
>many|TRBV11-2|TRBD1|TRBJ2-7
CASSLGQPYEQYF
TGTGCCAGCAGCCTGGGACAGCCTTACGAGCAGTACTTC
>.|TRBV20-1|.|TRBJ2-1
CSARGEGSYNEQFF
TGCAGTGCTAGAGGTGAAGGCTCCTACAATGAGCAGTTCTTC
>few|TRBV4-1|TRBD2|TRBJ2-3
CASSQASSGRATDTQYF
TGCGCCAGCAGCCAAGCTTCTAGCGGGAGGGCCACAGATACGCAGTATTTT
>.|TRBV10-1|.|TRBJ2-4
CASSERHYRIAKNIQYF
TGCGCCAGCAGTGAGAGGCACTACCGAATAGCCAAAAACATTCAGTACTTC
>.|TRBV28|TRBD1|TRBJ2-7
CASSQDRGPSYEQYF
TGTGCCAGCAGCCAAGACAGGGGGCCCTCCTACGAGCAGTACTTC
>.|TRBV19|TRBD2|TRBJ2-3
CASSASGGRSTDTQYF
TGTGCCAGTAGCGCTAGCGGGGGGCGAAGCACAGATACGCAGTATTTT